This T cell receptor (beta chain) emerged from a study of T cells in localized non-small cell lung cancer. Germline CDR1 SGHAT, CDR2 FQNNGV. V was pared by 3 bases and J by 4 bases, with 11 bases of the junction left unmatched. CDR3 size: 17 residues. Method: immunoSEQ multiplex PCR; TCRdb's copy keeps in-frame clones and lacks some. The sample contains tens of thousands of clones, around nine tenths of which appear only once. The sample in question was PBMCs, obtained before any cancer treatment. The rearrangement uses TRBV11-2 and TRBJ1-2; 10 bases agree with TRBD1. The TCR sequence derives from a female donor with stage II lung adenocarcinoma. The CDR3, as DNA: TGTGCCAGCAGCTTGACAGGGGGCAAGACGGTAGTCTATGGCTACACCTTC. Translating it yields CASSLTGGKTVVYGYTF.